This T cell receptor beta chain was recovered during a study of CXCR3-negative and CXCR3-positive naive CD8 T cells. Study-wide context: The study obtained around 130 million TRB reads, about 1.5 +/- 0.3 million per library. Study-level findings and limits: For CXCR3-positive naive cells, TRB CDR3s were more hydrophobic than those of CXCR3-negative naive cells. Most assays were run on fresh PBMCs (CXCR3 expression partially decreased after cryopreservation). Similarly elevated diversity marked both naive subsets, with memory CD8+ cells showing far lower diversity.

A word on this clonotype: Its antigen is unidentified.

CD45RO-CCR7+CD27+CD95- expression identified naive CD8+ T cells. TRB cDNA was prepared as libraries by UMI-labeled 5' RACE. With the 5' RACE reads reprocessed, TCRdb shows one record per CDR3 protein and no DNA. The ten most abundant clones cover 0.59% of a sample with about 130,000 distinct CDR3 sequences. This TCR was recovered from a human donor in good health. Some clones in this sample may be carry-over from other donors' samples. The material sequenced was naive CXCR3+ CD8+ T cells from blood. This sample's subset: CD45RO-CCR7+CD27+CD95- naive CD8+ T cells expressing CXCR3 (TNR3+).

CDR3 amino acids: CASSETGGTGELFF. The chain links TRBV6-4 to TRBJ2-2; TCRdb gives TRBD1 as the D gene, but with no DNA this cannot be confirmed. The CDR3 has 14 amino acids. Germline V CDR1 and CDR2: MRHNA, SNTAGT.